The following is a TCR beta chain sequence with its context. The antigen is unknown. This sample is part of a study of post-analysis software for immune sequencing data. For the study at large: Courses of disease covered relapsing-remitting, secondary progressive and progressive-relapsing multiple sclerosis. Study results and caveats: Among about 5 TRBV segments more frequent in patients than controls were TRBV5-6, TRBV5-1 and TRBV20-1. Samples from one preparation batch, clustered by F measure, grouped strongly together.

TCR beta cDNA libraries included unique molecular identifiers. Yield was some 500,000 cDNA molecules from around 1 to 9.1 million T cells. TCRdb itself ran the PCR reads through MiXCR, one entry per CDR3 protein. The sample lists 350,000 to 450,000 distinct CDR3 sequences; 30% to 45% were seen once. The V segment lost 4 bases and the J segment 4 bases; nucleotides outside the gene matches: 8. This CDR3 spans 15 amino acids. The germline CDR1 and CDR2 sequences are SEHNR and FQNEAQ (reference sequence). This clonotype was obtained from a girl between 10 and 17 years old with multiple sclerosis. The specimen was blood. The V and J genes are TRBV7-9 and TRBJ1-2; 8 bases match TRBD1. The CDR3 nucleotides read TGTGCCAGCAGCTCCGGGACAGGAAGCCTCTATGGCTACACCTTC. As protein: CASSSGTGSLYGYTF.